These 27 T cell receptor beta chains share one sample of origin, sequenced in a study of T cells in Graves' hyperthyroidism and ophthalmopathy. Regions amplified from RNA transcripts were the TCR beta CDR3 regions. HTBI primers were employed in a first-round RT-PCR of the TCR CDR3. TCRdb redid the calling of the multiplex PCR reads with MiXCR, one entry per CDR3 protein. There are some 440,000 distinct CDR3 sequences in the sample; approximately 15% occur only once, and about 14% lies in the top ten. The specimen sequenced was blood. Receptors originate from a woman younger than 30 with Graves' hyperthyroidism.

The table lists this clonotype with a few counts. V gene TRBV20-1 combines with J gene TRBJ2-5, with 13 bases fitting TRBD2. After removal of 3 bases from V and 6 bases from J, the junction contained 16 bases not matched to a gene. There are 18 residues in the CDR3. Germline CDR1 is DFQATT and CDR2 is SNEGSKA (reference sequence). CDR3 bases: TGCAGTGCTAGTTCCACCAGGACTAGCGGGAGACTGTTGAAGACCCAGTACTTC. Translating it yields CSASSTRTSGRLLKTQYF.

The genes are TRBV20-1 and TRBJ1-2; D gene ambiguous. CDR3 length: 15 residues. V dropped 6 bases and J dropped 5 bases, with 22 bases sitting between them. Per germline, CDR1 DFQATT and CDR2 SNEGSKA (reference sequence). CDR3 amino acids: CSAPDRTQQLYGYTF. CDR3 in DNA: TGCAGTGCGCCGGACCGGACCCAGCAACTTTATGGCTACACCTTC.

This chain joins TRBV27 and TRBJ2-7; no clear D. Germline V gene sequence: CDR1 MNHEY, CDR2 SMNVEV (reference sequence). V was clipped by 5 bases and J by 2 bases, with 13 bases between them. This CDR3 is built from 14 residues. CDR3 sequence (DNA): TGTGCCAGCAGTCAGAGTATCACCCCCTACGAGCAGTACTTC. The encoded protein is CASSQSITPYEQYF.

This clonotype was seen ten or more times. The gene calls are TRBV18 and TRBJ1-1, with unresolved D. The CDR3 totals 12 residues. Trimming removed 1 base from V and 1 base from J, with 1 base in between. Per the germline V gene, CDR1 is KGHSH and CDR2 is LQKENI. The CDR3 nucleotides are TGTGCCAGCTCACCACGGAACACTGAAGCTTTCTTT. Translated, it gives CASSPRNTEAFF.

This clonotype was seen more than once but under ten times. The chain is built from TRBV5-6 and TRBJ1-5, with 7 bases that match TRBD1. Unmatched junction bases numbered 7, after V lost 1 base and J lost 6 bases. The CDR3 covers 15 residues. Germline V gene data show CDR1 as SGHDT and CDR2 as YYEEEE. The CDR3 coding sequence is TGTGCCAGCAGCTTGAGTGGGGACAGAGGTCAGCCCCAGCATTTT. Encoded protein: CASSLSGDRGQPQHF. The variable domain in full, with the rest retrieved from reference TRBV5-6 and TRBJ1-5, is DAGVTQSPTHLIKTRGQQVTLRCSPKSGHDTVSWYQQALGQGPQFIFQYYEEEERQRGNFPDRFSGHQFPNYSSELNVNALLLGDSALYLCASSLSGDRGQPQHFGDGTRLSIL.

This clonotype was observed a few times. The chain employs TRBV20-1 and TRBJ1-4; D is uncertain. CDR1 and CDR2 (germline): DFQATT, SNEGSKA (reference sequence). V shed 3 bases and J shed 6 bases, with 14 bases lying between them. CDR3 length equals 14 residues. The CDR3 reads CSASPAGSDEKLFF. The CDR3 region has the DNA TGCAGTGCTAGCCCTGCGGGTAGCGATGAAAAACTGTTTTTT.

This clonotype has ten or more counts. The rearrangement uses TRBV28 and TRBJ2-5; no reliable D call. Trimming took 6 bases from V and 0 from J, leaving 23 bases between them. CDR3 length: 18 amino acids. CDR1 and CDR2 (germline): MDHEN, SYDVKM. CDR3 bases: TGTGCCAGCAGGTTCCAAGCCAACAGCCTGCAGTACCAAGAGACCCAGTACTTC. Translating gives CASRFQANSLQYQETQYF.

CDR3 residues: CASRDGAGVSYEQYF. DNA for the CDR3: TGTGCCAGTCGAGACGGAGCGGGGGTGTCCTACGAGCAGTACTTC. The chain couples TRBV19 to TRBJ2-7, with 8 nucleotides matching TRBD2. CDR3 length: 15 residues. The J segment lost 1 base and the V segment lost 8 bases, leaving 10 bases of the junction unmatched. From germline, CDR1 is LNHDA and CDR2 SQIVND (reference sequence).

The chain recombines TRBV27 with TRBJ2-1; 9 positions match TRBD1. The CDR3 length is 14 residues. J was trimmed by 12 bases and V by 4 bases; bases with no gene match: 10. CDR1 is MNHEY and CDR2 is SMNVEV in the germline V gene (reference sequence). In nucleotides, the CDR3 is TGTGCCAGCAGTTGGTACATCTCGGGACAGGGGCAGTTCTTC. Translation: CASSWYISGQGQFF.

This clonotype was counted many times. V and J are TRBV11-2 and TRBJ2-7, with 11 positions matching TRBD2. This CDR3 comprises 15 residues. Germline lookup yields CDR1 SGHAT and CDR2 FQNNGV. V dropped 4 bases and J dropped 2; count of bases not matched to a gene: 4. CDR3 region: CASSSTSGSAYEQYF. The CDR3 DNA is TGTGCCAGCAGCTCCACTAGCGGGAGTGCCTACGAGCAGTACTTC.

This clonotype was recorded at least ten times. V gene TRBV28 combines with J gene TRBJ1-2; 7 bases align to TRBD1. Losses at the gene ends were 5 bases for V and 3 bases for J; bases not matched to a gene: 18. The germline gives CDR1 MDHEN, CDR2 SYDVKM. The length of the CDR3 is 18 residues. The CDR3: CASSPRGRGFVVDYGYTF. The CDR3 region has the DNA TGTGCCAGCAGTCCGCGGGGCAGGGGGTTTGTTGTTGACTATGGCTACACCTTC.

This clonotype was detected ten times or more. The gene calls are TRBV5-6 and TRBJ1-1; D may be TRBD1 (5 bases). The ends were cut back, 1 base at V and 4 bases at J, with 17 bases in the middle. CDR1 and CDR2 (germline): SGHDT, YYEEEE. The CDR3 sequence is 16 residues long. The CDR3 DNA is TGTGCCAGCAGCTTGTGGGGGGGTTCTATGGGCACTGAAGCTTTCTTT. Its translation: CASSLWGGSMGTEAFF.

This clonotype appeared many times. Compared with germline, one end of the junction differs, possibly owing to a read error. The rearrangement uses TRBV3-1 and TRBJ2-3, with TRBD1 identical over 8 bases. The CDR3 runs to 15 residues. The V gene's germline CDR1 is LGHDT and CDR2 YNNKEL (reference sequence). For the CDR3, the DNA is TGTGCCAGCAGCCCAGACGGACAGGGCACCGATACGCAGTATTTT. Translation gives CASSPDGQGTDTQYF.

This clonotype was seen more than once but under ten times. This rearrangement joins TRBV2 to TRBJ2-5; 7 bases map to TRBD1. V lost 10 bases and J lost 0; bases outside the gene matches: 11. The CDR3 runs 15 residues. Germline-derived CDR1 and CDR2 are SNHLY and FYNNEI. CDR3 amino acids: CATIQGVVNQETQYF. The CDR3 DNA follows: TGTGCCACTATCCAGGGGGTGGTGAACCAAGAGACCCAGTACTTC.

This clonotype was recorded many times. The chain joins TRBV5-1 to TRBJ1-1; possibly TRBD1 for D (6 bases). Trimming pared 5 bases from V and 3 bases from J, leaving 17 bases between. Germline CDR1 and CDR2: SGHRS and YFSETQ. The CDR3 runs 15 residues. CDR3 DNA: TGCGCCAGCAGTCTGACAGGCCAAGGGGACACTGAAGCTTTCTTT. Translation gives CASSLTGQGDTEAFF.

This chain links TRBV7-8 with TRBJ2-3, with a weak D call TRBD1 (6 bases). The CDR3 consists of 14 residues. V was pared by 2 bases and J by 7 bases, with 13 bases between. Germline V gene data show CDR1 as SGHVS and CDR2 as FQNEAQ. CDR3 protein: CASSLTTGMHTQYF. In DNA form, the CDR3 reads TGTGCCAGCAGCTTAACCACAGGGATGCATACGCAGTATTTT.

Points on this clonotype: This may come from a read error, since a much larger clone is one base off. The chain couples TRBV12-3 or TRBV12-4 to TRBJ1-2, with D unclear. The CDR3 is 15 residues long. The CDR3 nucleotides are TGTGCCAGCAGTTTAGGGACCGCGGGTAACTATGGCTGCACCTTC. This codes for CASSLGTAGNYGCTF.

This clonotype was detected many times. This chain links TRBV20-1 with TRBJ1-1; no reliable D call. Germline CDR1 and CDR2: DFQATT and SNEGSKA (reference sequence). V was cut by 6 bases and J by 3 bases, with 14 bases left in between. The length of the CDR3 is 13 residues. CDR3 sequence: CSAEGGPDTEAFF. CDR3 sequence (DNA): TGCAGTGCCGAAGGCGGTCCGGACACTGAAGCTTTCTTT.

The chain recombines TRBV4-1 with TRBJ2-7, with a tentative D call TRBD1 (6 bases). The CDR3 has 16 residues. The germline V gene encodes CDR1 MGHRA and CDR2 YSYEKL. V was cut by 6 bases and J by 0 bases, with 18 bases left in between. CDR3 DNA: TGCGCCAGCAGGCCTTCCGGGACATCTAGCTCCTACGAGCAGTACTTC. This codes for CASRPSGTSSSYEQYF.

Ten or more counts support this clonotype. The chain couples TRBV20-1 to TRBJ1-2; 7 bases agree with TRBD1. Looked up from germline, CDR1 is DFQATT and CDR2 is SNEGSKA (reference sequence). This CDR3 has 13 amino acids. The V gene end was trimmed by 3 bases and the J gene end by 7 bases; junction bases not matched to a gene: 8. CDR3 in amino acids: CSARQDRRFGYTF. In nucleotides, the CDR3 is TGCAGTGCTAGGCAGGACAGGCGTTTTGGCTACACCTTC.

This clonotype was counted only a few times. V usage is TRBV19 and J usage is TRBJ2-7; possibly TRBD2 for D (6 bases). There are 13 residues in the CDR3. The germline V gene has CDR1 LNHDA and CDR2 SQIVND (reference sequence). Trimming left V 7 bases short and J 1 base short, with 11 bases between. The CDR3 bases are TGTGCCAGTACGGATAGCGGATCCTACGAGCAGTACTTC. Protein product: CASTDSGSYEQYF.

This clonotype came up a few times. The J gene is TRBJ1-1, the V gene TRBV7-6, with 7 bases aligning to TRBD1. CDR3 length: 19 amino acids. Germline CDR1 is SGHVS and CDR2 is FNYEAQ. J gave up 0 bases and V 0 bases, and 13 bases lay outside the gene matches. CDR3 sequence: CASSLAPDVDRSLNTEAFF. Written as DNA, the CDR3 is TGTGCCAGCAGCTTAGCGCCTGATGTGGACAGGTCTTTGAACACTGAAGCTTTCTTT.

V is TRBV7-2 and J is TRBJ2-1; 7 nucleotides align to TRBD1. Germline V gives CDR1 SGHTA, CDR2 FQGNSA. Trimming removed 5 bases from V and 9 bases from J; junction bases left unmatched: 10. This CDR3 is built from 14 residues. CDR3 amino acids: CASSPNRGAGEQFF. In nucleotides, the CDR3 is TGTGCCAGCAGCCCGAACAGGGGCGCCGGTGAGCAGTTCTTC.

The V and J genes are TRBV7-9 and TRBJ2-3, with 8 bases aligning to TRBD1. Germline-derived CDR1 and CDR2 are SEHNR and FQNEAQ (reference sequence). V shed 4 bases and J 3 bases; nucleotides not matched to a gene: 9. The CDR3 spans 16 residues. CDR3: CASSSRDRSETDTQYF. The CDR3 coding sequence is TGTGCCAGCAGCTCTAGGGACAGGAGTGAGACAGATACGCAGTATTTT.

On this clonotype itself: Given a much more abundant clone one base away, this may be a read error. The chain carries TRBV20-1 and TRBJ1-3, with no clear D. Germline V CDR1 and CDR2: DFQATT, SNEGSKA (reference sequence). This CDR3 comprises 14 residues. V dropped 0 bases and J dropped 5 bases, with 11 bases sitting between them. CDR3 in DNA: TGCAGTGCTAGAGACCAACTGGCTAGAAACACCATATATTTT. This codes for CSARDQLARNTIYF.

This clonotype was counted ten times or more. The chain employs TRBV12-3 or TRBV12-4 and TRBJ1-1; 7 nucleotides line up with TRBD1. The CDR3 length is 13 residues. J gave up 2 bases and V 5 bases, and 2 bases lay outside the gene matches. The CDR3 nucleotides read TGTGCCAGCAGTCGGGACAGCAACACTGAAGCTTTCTTT. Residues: CASSRDSNTEAFF.

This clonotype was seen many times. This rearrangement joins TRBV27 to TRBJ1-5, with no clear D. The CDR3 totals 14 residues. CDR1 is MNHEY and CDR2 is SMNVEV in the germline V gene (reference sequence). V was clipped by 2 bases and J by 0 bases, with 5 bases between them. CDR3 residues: CASSLGYSNQPQHF. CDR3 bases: TGTGCCAGCAGTTTAGGGTATAGCAATCAGCCCCAGCATTTT.